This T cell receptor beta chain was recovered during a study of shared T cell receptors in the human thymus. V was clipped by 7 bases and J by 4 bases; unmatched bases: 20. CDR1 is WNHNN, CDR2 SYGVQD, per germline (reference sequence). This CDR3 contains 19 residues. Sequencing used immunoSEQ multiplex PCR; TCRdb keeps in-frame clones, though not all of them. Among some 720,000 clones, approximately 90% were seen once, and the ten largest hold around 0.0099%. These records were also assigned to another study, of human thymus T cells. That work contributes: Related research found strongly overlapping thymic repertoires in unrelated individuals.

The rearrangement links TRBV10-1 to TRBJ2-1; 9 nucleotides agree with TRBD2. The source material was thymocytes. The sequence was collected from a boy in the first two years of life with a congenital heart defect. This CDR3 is CASTPSRIAGVLGYNEQFF. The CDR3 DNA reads TGCGCCAGCACCCCCTCTCGGATAGCGGGAGTATTAGGGTACAATGAGCAGTTCTTC.